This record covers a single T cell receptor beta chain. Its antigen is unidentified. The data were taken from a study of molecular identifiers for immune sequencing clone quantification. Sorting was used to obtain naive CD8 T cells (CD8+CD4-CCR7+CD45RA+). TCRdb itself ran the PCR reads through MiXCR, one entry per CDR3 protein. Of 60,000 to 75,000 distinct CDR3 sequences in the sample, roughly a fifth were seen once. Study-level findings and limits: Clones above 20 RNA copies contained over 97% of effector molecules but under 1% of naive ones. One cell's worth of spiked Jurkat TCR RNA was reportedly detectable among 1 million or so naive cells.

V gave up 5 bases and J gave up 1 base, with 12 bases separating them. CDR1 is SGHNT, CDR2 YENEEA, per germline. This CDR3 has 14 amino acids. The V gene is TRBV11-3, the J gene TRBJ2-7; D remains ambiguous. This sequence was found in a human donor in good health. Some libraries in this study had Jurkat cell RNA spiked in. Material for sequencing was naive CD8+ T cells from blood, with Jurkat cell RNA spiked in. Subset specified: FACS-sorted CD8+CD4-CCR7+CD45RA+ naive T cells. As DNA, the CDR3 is TGTGCCAGCAGCCTACCGATGAGGTCCTACGAGCAGTACTTC. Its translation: CASSLPMRSYEQYF.